The entry that follows covers one T cell receptor beta chain sequence. Its antigen remains unidentified. Other DNA sequences of this sample code for an identical CDR3. There are 15 residues in the CDR3. V gave up 0 bases and J gave up 3 bases; unmatched junction bases: 1. The germline CDR1 and CDR2 sequences are SGHRS and YFSETQ. As to time point: week 47, end of study. Each vaccine dose was 300 ug of mutant IDH1 20-mer peptide, with topical imiquimod. Across weeks 1, 3, 5, 7, 11, 15, 19 and 23, patients received a vaccination each time, eight in all. This table comes from immunoSEQ multiplex PCR, and its TCRdb copy is limited to in-frame clones, with some not included. This table has 50,000 to 70,000 clones, roughly 87% appearing once. The data stem from a study of a mutant IDH1 vaccine in newly diagnosed glioma. Turning to the study itself: There were approximately 60% males and around 38% females among treated patients, whose mean age was about 40 years. Patients arrived already treated with radiotherapy, temozolomide, or both, most having had both. Week 35 held visit V12, while week 47 held visit V13.

This TCR derives from a woman aged 50 to 60 with glioma. This chain links TRBV5-1 with TRBJ1-5; 9 bases fit TRBD1. The sample in question was PBMCs, obtained from a glioma patient whose treatment included an IDH1 peptide vaccine. The CDR3 sequence is CASSLGDRDNQPQHF. CDR3 DNA: TGCGCCAGCAGCTTGGGGGACAGGGACAATCAGCCCCAGCATTTT. Complete variable domain (other parts from reference TRBV5-1 and TRBJ1-5): KAGVTQTPRYLIKTRGQQVTLSCSPISGHRSVSWYQQTPGQGLQFLFEYFSETQRNKGNFPGRFSGRQFSNSRSEMNVSTLELGDSALYLCASSLGDRDNQPQHFGDGTRLSIL.